This passage covers 22 T cell receptor beta chains from one sample sequenced in a study of T cells expressing NK-cell markers. From the 5' RACE reads, TCRdb lists one entry per CDR3 protein and no DNA. The sample holds about 460,000 distinct CDR3 sequences. Material for sequencing was blood T cells: a sorted CD56 or NKG2C T cell subset, CD4+ or CD8+ T cells, or bulk PBMC T cells (not recorded which). The receptors here all came from a woman aged 45-60 years in good health.

The genes are TRBV12-3 or TRBV12-4 and TRBJ1-4; with no DNA, the TCRdb D assignment of TRBD1 cannot be verified. This CDR3 is built from 14 residues. The CDR3 is CASTLGQGIEKLFF.

The V call is TRBV11-2, the J call TRBJ2-1; lacking DNA, the TRBD2 call made by TCRdb goes unchecked. CDR1 is SGHAT, CDR2 FQNNGV, per germline. CDR3 length: 18 amino acids. The CDR3 loop is CASSTAGTRGSLGNEQFF.

The chain couples TRBV6-5 to TRBJ2-4; without DNA, the TCRdb call of TRBD1 cannot be checked. Germline V lookup: CDR1 MNHEY, CDR2 SVGAGI. The CDR3 loop spans 14 amino acids. The CDR3 sequence is CASRDALIGNIQYF.

V gene TRBV7-2 combines with J gene TRBJ2-3; the D call from TCRdb, TRBD1, cannot be confirmed without DNA. The CDR3 consists of 12 residues. The V gene's germline CDR1 is SGHTA and CDR2 FQGNSA. The CDR3 here is CASSSGARGQYF.

V and J are TRBV2 and TRBJ2-4; the D gene TCRdb calls, TRBD1, cannot be checked with no DNA. Germline assignment: CDR1 SNHLY and CDR2 FYNNEI. The length of the CDR3 is 14 residues. CDR3 sequence reads: CASFRVVAKNIQYF. The variable domain in full, with the rest retrieved from reference TRBV2 and TRBJ2-4, is EPEVTQTPSHQVTQMGQEVILRCVPISNHLYFYWYRQILGQKVEFLVSFYNNEISEKSEIFDDQFSVERPDGSNFTLKIRSTKLEDSAMYFCASFRVVAKNIQYFGAGTRLSVL.

This rearrangement joins TRBV27 to TRBJ2-2; the TCRdb call, TRBD2, lacks DNA for checking. This CDR3 has 17 amino acids. The germline V gene encodes CDR1 MNHEY and CDR2 SMNVEV (reference sequence). CDR3 protein: CASSFLTSGRENGELFF.

The chain employs TRBV9 and TRBJ2-7; the TCRdb call, TRBD2, lacks DNA for checking. Germline CDR1 SGDLS, CDR2 YYNGEE. CDR3 length: 14 residues. This chain's CDR3 is CASSPLAGEDEQYF.

This sequence joins TRBV6-2 or TRBV6-3 and TRBJ2-3; TCRdb's assignment of TRBD1 cannot be checked, as there is no DNA. In germline, CDR1 is MNHEY, CDR2 SVGEGT. The CDR3 is made up of 16 amino acids. The CDR3 loop is CASSTRVPGSTDTQYF.

The chain employs TRBV20-1 and TRBJ2-1; TCRdb outputs TRBD2, but without DNA this stays unchecked. There are 13 residues in the CDR3. Germline CDR1 and CDR2: DFQATT and SNEGSKA (reference sequence). The CDR3 is CSALGLAWDEQFF.

The CDR3 is CSARTGPSYNEQFF. This rearrangement joins TRBV20-1 to TRBJ2-1; TCRdb lists TRBD1, though no DNA is available to test this call. The CDR3 contains 14 residues. Germline lookup yields CDR1 DFQATT and CDR2 SNEGSKA (reference sequence).

The chain has TRBV2 and TRBJ1-5. The CDR3 is 14 residues long. Germline CDR1 reads SNHLY; CDR2 reads FYNNEI. CDR3 sequence reads: CASSEAVDDQPQHF.

The chain uses TRBV3-1 and TRBJ1-2. CDR3 length: 15 residues. Germline lookup yields CDR1 LGHDT and CDR2 YNNKEL (reference sequence). CDR3 sequence reads: CASSQEALGLAGYTF.

V is TRBV14 and J is TRBJ1-2. CDR1 is SGHDN, CDR2 FVKESK, per germline. The CDR3 spans 13 residues. The CDR3 region is CASSQVISRGYTF.

This chain connects TRBV15 to TRBJ1-5; the TRBD1 assignment by TCRdb is unverifiable without DNA. The germline V gene has CDR1 LNHNV and CDR2 YYDKDF (reference sequence). The length of the CDR3 is 15 residues. The CDR3 reads CATSRDGATGQPQHF. The complete variable domain, with remaining parts taken from reference TRBV15 and TRBJ1-5, reads DAMVIQNPRYQVTQFGKPVTLSCSQTLNHNVMYWYQQKSSQAPKLLFHYYDKDFNNEADTPDNFQSRRPNTSFCFLDIRSPGLGDTAMYLCATSRDGATGQPQHFGDGTRLSIL.

The chain is built from TRBV15 and TRBJ2-4; lacking DNA, the TRBD2 call made by TCRdb goes unchecked. Per the germline V gene, CDR1 is LNHNV and CDR2 is YYDKDF (reference sequence). The CDR3 loop spans 16 amino acids. CDR3 sequence reads: CATSSPSLLAKNIQYF.

The CDR3 region is CSVNPGNRPYGYTF. The rearrangement joins TRBV29-1 to TRBJ1-2; without DNA, the TCRdb call of TRBD1 cannot be checked. Germline CDR1 and CDR2: SQVTM and ANQGSEA. The CDR3 consists of 14 residues.

This chain links TRBV10-3 with TRBJ2-1; the D call of TRBD1 rests on TCRdb alone, since no DNA is present to check it. The CDR3 loop spans 12 amino acids. Germline-derived CDR1 and CDR2 are ENHRY and SYGVKD. CDR3 sequence: CAITRGRNEQFF.

The chain has TRBV15 and TRBJ1-6. CDR1 is LNHNV, CDR2 YYDKDF, per germline (reference sequence). The CDR3 runs 14 residues. CDR3 protein: CATSRADLTSPLHF. Full variable domain (remainder filled in from reference TRBV15 and TRBJ1-6): DAMVIQNPRYQVTQFGKPVTLSCSQTLNHNVMYWYQQKSSQAPKLLFHYYDKDFNNEADTPDNFQSRRPNTSFCFLDIRSPGLGDTAMYLCATSRADLTSPLHFGNGTRLTVT.

V is TRBV20-1 and J is TRBJ2-1; TCRdb proposes TRBD1, but this gene call is untestable without DNA. Germline CDR1 reads DFQATT; CDR2 reads SNEGSKA (reference sequence). The CDR3 is 17 residues long. The CDR3 sequence is CSAPLGVETRLYNEQFF.

The chain links TRBV27 to TRBJ1-4; there is no DNA to check the TCRdb D call of TRBD1. This CDR3 is built from 17 residues. Germline CDR1 MNHEY, CDR2 SMNVEV (reference sequence). CDR3 region: CASSRRTAMATNEKLFF.

The J gene is TRBJ2-1, the V gene TRBV12-3 or TRBV12-4; TCRdb calls TRBD2, which cannot be checked without DNA. The CDR3 consists of 17 residues. The CDR3 loop is CASRRGVGTSGTNEQFF.

The chain uses TRBV19 and TRBJ2-1; the TCRdb call, TRBD1, lacks DNA for checking. The CDR3 has 20 amino acids. The V gene's germline CDR1 is LNHDA and CDR2 SQIVND (reference sequence). The CDR3 protein is CASSIFVGGQIQSPYNEQFF.